One sample yielded the 21 T cell receptor beta chains listed below, sequenced in a study of cytomegalovirus exposure and HLA in healthy donors. With 60 Vbeta and 13 Jbeta primers, the PCR was carried out. Assay: immunoSEQ multiplex PCR; the TCRdb copy retains only in-frame clones and omits some. There are more than 70,000 clones in the sample; roughly 73% occur only once, and roughly 1.9% lies in the top ten. Sequenced input: PBMCs. These TCRs come from a boy aged 5 to 17 in good health and CMV-seronegative.

CDR3 DNA: TGTGCCAGCAGCTTAGGGACTAGCGGCGAGCAGTACTTC. Amino acids: CASSLGTSGEQYF. The V call is TRBV7-6, the J call TRBJ2-7, with 10 bases lining up with TRBD2. V shed 1 base and J 6 bases; nucleotides not matched to a gene: 0. From germline, CDR1 is SGHVS and CDR2 FNYEAQ. This CDR3 comprises 13 residues.

The CDR3 coding sequence is TGTGCCAGCAGCTTAGCGCCGCAGGGGGTGGACAATGAGCAGTTCTTC. It encodes CASSLAPQGVDNEQFF. This chain links TRBV7-9 with TRBJ2-1; 7 bases are a match to TRBD1. The germline V gene encodes CDR1 SEHNR and CDR2 FQNEAQ (reference sequence). The CDR3 is 16 residues long. The junction had 7 bases not matched to a gene; V was cut back by 0 bases and J by 5 bases. Together with reference TRBV7-9 and TRBJ2-1, the CDR3 gives the full variable domain: DTGVSQNPRHKITKRGQNVTFRCDPISEHNRLYWYRQTLGQGPEFLTYFQNEAQLEKSRLLSDRFSAERPKGSFSTLEIQRTEQGDSAMYLCASSLAPQGVDNEQFFGPGTRLTVL.

The chain uses TRBV19 and TRBJ2-1; weak D call: TRBD2 (6 bases). The CDR3 totals 14 residues. CDR1 and CDR2 (germline): LNHDA, SQIVND (reference sequence). V was cut by 3 bases and J by 8 bases, with 14 bases left in between. CDR3 coding DNA: TGTGCCAGTAGTATGGAACAAGGCGGGGATGAGCAGTTCTTC. Its translation: CASSMEQGGDEQFF. The full variable domain, completed using reference TRBV19 and TRBJ2-1, is DGGITQSPKYLFRKEGQNVTLSCEQNLNHDAMYWYRQDPGQGLRLIYYSQIVNDFQKGDIAEGYSVSREKKESFPLTVTSAQKNPTAFYLCASSMEQGGDEQFFGPGTRLTVL.

This sequence joins TRBV29-1 and TRBJ2-2; TRBD2 might be the D (6 bases). From germline, CDR1 is SQVTM and CDR2 ANQGSEA. Between the trimmed V and J ends, which lost 7 bases and 0 bases, there was a span of 9 bases. The CDR3 runs to 13 residues. CDR3 sequence (DNA): TGCAGCGCCGGAGGGCCGAACACCGGGGAGCTGTTTTTT. This translates into CSAGGPNTGELFF.

Here the CDR3 DNA reads TGTGCCAGCAGAGACACTGATAATTCACCCCTCCACTTT. Its protein is CASRDTDNSPLHF. The genes are TRBV25-1 and TRBJ1-6; D call uncertain. Germline CDR1 and CDR2: MGHDK and SYGVNS. The CDR3 is made up of 13 amino acids. Trimming cost V 6 bases and J 5 bases, with 8 bases left between them.

This clone was seen only once. V is TRBV6-4 and J is TRBJ1-6, with D possibly being TRBD1 (6 bases). V shed 3 bases and J shed 5 bases, with 14 bases lying between them. This CDR3 contains 16 residues. Germline V gene lookup returns CDR1 MRHNA and CDR2 SNTAGT. CDR3 residues: CASSELGTPNNSPLHF. DNA for the CDR3: TGTGCCAGCAGTGAGCTCGGGACACCAAATAATTCACCCCTCCACTTT.

The CDR3 DNA reads as TGTGCCAGCAGCTCGTCAGGGAGGCAGCCCCAGCATTTT. Protein sequence: CASSSSGRQPQHF. V usage is TRBV7-8 and J usage is TRBJ1-5; D may be TRBD1 (5 bases). V was trimmed by 4 bases and J by 7 bases, leaving 11 bases between them. The CDR3 spans 13 residues. Germline V CDR1 and CDR2: SGHVS, FQNEAQ.

In this sample, this clone turned up a few times. V gene TRBV30 combines with J gene TRBJ2-1; 7 bases fit TRBD2. J lost 10 bases, V lost 4 bases, and 16 bases had no gene match. Per germline, CDR1 GTSNPN and CDR2 SVGIG (reference sequence). The CDR3 spans 15 residues. This chain's CDR3 is CAWTGKGGKRREQFF. As DNA, the CDR3 is TGTGCCTGGACGGGGAAGGGAGGGAAGCGCCGGGAGCAGTTCTTC.

The chain carries TRBV7-9 and TRBJ1-4; 7 positions match TRBD1. Per germline, CDR1 SEHNR and CDR2 FQNEAQ (reference sequence). The CDR3 extends over 14 amino acids. The J segment lost 6 bases and the V segment lost 1 base, leaving 2 bases of the junction unmatched. The CDR3 is CASSLDRGYEKLFF. The CDR3 DNA follows: TGTGCCAGCAGCTTAGACAGGGGTTATGAAAAACTGTTTTTT.

This rearrangement joins TRBV6-4 to TRBJ2-3; 10 bases align to TRBD1. Trimming removed 5 bases from V and 6 bases from J; junction bases left unmatched: 8. CDR1 and CDR2 (germline): MRHNA, SNTAGT. This CDR3 is 15 amino acids long. CDR3 sequence: CASSLRDRGSDTQYF. CDR3 in DNA: TGTGCCAGCAGTCTCCGGGACAGGGGCTCGGATACGCAGTATTTT.

The CDR3 coding sequence is TGTGCCAGCAGTTACTCGAACAGGGGGATCACCTACGAGCAGTACTTC. Translating it yields CASSYSNRGITYEQYF. This chain links TRBV6-5 with TRBJ2-7, with 8 bases matching TRBD1. V gave up 0 bases and J gave up 2 bases; unmatched junction bases: 6. The CDR3 runs 16 residues. Germline CDR1 reads MNHEY; CDR2 reads SVGAGI.

This clone was picked up a small number of times. CDR3 in amino acids: CASSLGSSYEQYF. Here the CDR3 DNA reads TGTGCCAGCAGCTTGGGCAGCTCCTACGAGCAGTACTTC. V usage is TRBV5-4 and J usage is TRBJ2-7; D unresolved. The germline gives CDR1 SGHNT, CDR2 YYREEE (reference sequence). V was clipped by 0 bases and J by 0 bases, with 4 bases between them. The CDR3 covers 13 residues.

This chain connects TRBV30 to TRBJ2-3, with a tentative D call TRBD1 (5 bases). Trimming took off 1 base at V and 0 bases at J, with 17 bases between the two ends. CDR1 and CDR2 from the germline V gene are GTSNPN and SVGIG (reference sequence). The CDR3 length is 17 residues. The CDR3 coding sequence is TGTGCCTGGAGTGGTGCCTTGGGGCAGGGCAGCACAGATACGCAGTATTTT. It codes for CAWSGALGQGSTDTQYF.

The chain has TRBV28 and TRBJ1-5, with a tentative D call TRBD1 (5 bases). V lost 7 bases and J 7 bases, leaving 20 bases between the germline ends. Germline CDR1 is MDHEN and CDR2 is SYDVKM. This CDR3 region has 15 residues. The CDR3 here is CASTFARARGQPQHF. The CDR3 nucleotides are TGTGCCAGCACCTTTGCCAGGGCGCGGGGACAGCCCCAGCATTTT.

This clone was observed a handful of times. The V and J genes are TRBV5-6 and TRBJ2-5; 8 bases are a match to TRBD2. The V gene's germline CDR1 is SGHDT and CDR2 YYEEEE. This CDR3 region has 13 residues. After removal of 1 base from V and 5 bases from J, the junction contained 1 base not matched to a gene. CDR3 residues: CASSLRGGETQYF. The CDR3 nucleotides read TGTGCCAGCAGCTTGCGGGGGGGGGAGACCCAGTACTTC. Using reference TRBV5-6 and TRBJ2-5 for the parts outside the CDR3, the full variable domain is DAGVTQSPTHLIKTRGQQVTLRCSPKSGHDTVSWYQQALGQGPQFIFQYYEEEERQRGNFPDRFSGHQFPNYSSELNVNALLLGDSALYLCASSLRGGETQYFGPGTRLLVL.

This sequence joins TRBV20-1 and TRBJ2-1; D is undetermined. Germline CDR1 and CDR2: DFQATT and SNEGSKA (reference sequence). This CDR3 spans 10 amino acids. The V and J ends lost 1 base and 8 bases respectively, with 3 bases between them. The CDR3 nucleotides read TGCAGTGCTAGAGTAGATGAGCAGTTCTTC. It translates to CSARVDEQFF.

The chain is built from TRBV25-1 and TRBJ1-1; D is possibly TRBD1 (6 bases). This CDR3 spans 14 amino acids. Germline V gene sequence: CDR1 MGHDK, CDR2 SYGVNS. Trimming took 7 bases from V and 7 from J, leaving 19 bases between them. This CDR3 is CASTPPGALGEAFF. The CDR3 nucleotides read TGTGCCAGCACCCCTCCAGGGGCCCTCGGTGAAGCTTTCTTT.

This clone was counted a few times. The J gene is TRBJ1-5, the V gene TRBV28; 8 bases map to TRBD1. The CDR3 consists of 15 residues. The V segment lost 3 bases and the J segment 3 bases; nucleotides outside the gene matches: 4. Germline assignment: CDR1 MDHEN and CDR2 SYDVKM. CDR3 sequence (DNA): TGTGCCAGCAGTTTTCAGGGGGCGTACAATCAGCCCCAGCATTTT. Translation: CASSFQGAYNQPQHF.

The V and J genes are TRBV19 and TRBJ2-7, with D maybe TRBD1 (7 bases). With 10 bases removed from V and 4 bases from J, the gap between germline ends came to 23 bases. CDR3 size: 15 residues. Germline V CDR1 and CDR2: LNHDA, SQIVND (reference sequence). The CDR3 is CATKYMVAGGYEQYF. The CDR3 region has the DNA TGTGCCACAAAGTATATGGTGGCAGGGGGGTACGAGCAGTACTTC.

This clone was counted a single time. The V gene is TRBV29-1, the J gene TRBJ2-1; no definite D call. CDR3 size: 17 residues. Looked up from germline, CDR1 is SQVTM and CDR2 is ANQGSEA. V lost 3 bases to trimming and J lost 0 bases, with 18 bases between them. The DNA for the CDR3 is TGCAGCGTTGACCCGGAATTGGAGTTAAGCTCCTACAATGAGCAGTTCTTC. Translation: CSVDPELELSSYNEQFF.

The V and J genes are TRBV27 and TRBJ1-5; a possible D gene is TRBD1 (5 bases). Trimming left V 6 bases short and J 2 bases short, with 14 bases between. The CDR3 has 15 amino acids. The V gene's germline CDR1 is MNHEY and CDR2 SMNVEV (reference sequence). The CDR3 DNA is TGTGCCAGCAGAGACGGACACTTCGGCAATCAGCCCCAGCATTTT. Its translation is CASRDGHFGNQPQHF.